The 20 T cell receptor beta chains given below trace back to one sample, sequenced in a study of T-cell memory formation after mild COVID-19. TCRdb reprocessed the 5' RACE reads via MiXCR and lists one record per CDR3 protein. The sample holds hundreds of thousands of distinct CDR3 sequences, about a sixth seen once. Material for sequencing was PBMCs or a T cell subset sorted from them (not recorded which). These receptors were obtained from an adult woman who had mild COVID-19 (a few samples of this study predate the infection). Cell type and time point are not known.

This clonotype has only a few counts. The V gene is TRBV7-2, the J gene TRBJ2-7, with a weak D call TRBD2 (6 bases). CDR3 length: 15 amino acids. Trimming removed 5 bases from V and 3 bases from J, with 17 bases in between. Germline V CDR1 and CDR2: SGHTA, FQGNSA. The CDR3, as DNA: TGTGCCAGCAGCACGCCACTAGCTGGTGACTACGAGCAGTACTTC. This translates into CASSTPLAGDYEQYF.

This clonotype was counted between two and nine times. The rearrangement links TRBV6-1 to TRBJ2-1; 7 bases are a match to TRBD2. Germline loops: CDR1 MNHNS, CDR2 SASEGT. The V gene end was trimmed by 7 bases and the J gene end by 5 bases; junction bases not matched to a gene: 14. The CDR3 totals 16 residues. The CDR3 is CASTGTTTIVHNEQFF. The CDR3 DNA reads TGTGCCAGCACCGGGACTACAACCATAGTCCACAATGAGCAGTTCTTC.

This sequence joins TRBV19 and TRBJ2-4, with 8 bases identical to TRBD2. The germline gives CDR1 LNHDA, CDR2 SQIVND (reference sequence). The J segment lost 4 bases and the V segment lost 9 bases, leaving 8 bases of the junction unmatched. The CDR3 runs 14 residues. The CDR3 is CASQRVAGKNIQYF. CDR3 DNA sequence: TGTGCCAGCCAAAGAGTAGCGGGAAAAAACATTCAGTACTTC.

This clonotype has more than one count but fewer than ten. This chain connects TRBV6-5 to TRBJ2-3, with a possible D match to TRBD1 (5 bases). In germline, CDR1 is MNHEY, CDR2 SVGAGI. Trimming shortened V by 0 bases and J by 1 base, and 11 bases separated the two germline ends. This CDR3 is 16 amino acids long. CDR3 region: CASSYSDTSRTDTQYF. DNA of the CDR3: TGTGCCAGCAGTTACTCGGACACATCCCGCACAGATACGCAGTATTTT.

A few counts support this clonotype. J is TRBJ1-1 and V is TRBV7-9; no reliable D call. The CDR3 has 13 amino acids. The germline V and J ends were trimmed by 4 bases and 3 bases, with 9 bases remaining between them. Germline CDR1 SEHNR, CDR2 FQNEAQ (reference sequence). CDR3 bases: TGTGCCAGCAGCTCGGACGGCTACACTGAAGCTTTCTTT. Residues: CASSSDGYTEAFF.

In DNA form, the CDR3 reads TGCGCCAGCAGCTTGAGCGATCCCGAGGGCTACACCTTC. Its translation is CASSLSDPEGYTF. This sequence joins TRBV5-1 and TRBJ1-2; D is unresolved. V was shortened by 1 base and J by 8 bases, with 12 bases between the two germline ends. CDR1 and CDR2 (germline): SGHRS, YFSETQ. The CDR3 contains 13 residues.

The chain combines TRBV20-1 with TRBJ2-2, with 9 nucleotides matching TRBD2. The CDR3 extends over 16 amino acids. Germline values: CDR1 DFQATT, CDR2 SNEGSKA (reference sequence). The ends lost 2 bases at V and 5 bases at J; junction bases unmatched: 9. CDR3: CSARNAGGQFTGELFF. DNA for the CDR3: TGCAGTGCTAGAAACGCGGGAGGGCAGTTTACCGGGGAGCTGTTTTTT.

The CDR3 DNA is TGTGCCAGCAGCGTAGGAACCCCATGGAGCGGGGACACCGGGGAGCTGTTTTTT. Residues: CASSVGTPWSGDTGELFF. This chain connects TRBV9 to TRBJ2-2, with 7 bases aligning to TRBD2. J gave up 3 bases and V 0 bases, and 11 bases lay outside the gene matches. Per the germline V gene, CDR1 is SGDLS and CDR2 is YYNGEE. The CDR3 sequence is 18 residues long.

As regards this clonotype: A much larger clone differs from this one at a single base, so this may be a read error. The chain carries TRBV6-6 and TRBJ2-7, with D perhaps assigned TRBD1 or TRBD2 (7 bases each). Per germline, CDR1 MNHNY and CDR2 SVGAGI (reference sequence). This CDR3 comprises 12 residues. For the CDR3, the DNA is TGTTCCAGCAGCGGGACAGCCTACGAGCAGTACTTC. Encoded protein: CSSSGTAYEQYF.

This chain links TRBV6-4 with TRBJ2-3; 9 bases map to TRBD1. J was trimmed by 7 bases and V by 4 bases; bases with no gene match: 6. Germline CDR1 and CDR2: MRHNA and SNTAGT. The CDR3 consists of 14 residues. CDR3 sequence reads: CASSVDRGSNTQYF. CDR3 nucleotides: TGTGCCAGCAGTGTGGACAGGGGCTCAAATACGCAGTATTTT.

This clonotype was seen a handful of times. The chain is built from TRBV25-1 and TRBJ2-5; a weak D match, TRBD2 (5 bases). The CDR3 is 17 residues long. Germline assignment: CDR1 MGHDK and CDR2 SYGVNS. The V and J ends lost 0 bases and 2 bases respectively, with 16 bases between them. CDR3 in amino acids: CASSEYKGRRGQETQYF. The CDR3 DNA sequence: TGTGCCAGCAGTGAATATAAGGGCAGACGGGGACAAGAGACCCAGTACTTC. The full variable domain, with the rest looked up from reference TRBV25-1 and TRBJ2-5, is EADIYQTPRYLVIGTGKKITLECSQTMGHDKMYWYQQDPGMELHLIHYSYGVNSTEKGDLSSESTVSRIRTEHFPLTLESARPSHTSQYLCASSEYKGRRGQETQYFGPGTRLLVL.

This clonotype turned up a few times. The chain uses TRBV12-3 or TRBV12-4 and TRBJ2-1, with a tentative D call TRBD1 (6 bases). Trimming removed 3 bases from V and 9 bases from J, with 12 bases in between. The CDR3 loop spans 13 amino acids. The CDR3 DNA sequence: TGTGCCAGCAGTTTCACAGGGAGAGGTGAGCAGTTCTTC. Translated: CASSFTGRGEQFF.

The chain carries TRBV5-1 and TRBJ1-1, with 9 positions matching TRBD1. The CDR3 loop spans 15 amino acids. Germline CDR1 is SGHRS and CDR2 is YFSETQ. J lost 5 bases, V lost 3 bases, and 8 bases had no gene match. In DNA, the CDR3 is TGCGCCAGCAGCTCATTACAGGGGGCAGGAACTGAAGCTTTCTTT. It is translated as CASSSLQGAGTEAFF.

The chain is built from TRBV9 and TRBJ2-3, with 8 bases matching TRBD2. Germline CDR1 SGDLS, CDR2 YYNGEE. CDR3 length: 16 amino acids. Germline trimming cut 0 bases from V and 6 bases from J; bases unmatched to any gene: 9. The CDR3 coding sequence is TGTGCCAGCAGCGTAGCTGGGCGGACTAGCTTGGATACGCAGTATTTT. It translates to CASSVAGRTSLDTQYF.

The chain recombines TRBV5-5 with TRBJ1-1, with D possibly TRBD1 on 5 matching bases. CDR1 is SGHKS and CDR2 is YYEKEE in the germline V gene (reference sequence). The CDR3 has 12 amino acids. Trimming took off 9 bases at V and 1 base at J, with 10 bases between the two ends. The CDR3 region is CATATENTEAFF. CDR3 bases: TGTGCCACAGCGACAGAGAACACTGAAGCTTTCTTT. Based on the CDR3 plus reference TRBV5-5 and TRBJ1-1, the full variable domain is DAGVTQSPTHLIKTRGQQVTLRCSPISGHKSVSWYQQVLGQGPQFIFQYYEKEERGRGNFPDRFSARQFPNYSSELNVNALLLGDSALYLCATATENTEAFFGQGTRLTVV.

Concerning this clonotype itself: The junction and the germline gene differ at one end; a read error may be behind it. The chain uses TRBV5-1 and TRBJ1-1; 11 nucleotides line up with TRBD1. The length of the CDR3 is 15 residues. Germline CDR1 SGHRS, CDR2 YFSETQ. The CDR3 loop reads CASSLGTGGMTEAFF. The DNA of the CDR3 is TGCGCCAGCAGCTTAGGGACAGGGGGAATGACTGAAGCCTTCTTT.

In DNA form, the CDR3 reads TGTGCCAGCAGACTAGCGGGAGTTTTCAACACCGGGGAGCTGTTTTTT. It translates to CASRLAGVFNTGELFF. The V gene is TRBV7-2, the J gene TRBJ2-2; 11 nucleotides agree with TRBD2. J gave up 2 bases and V 6 bases, and 5 bases lay outside the gene matches. The CDR3 spans 16 residues. In germline, CDR1 is SGHTA, CDR2 FQGNSA.

The CDR3 sequence is CAWSVQGVNEKLFF. CDR3 DNA: TGTGCCTGGAGTGTACAGGGGGTAAATGAAAAACTGTTTTTT. The chain joins TRBV30 to TRBJ1-4; TRBD1 agrees at 8 bases. The CDR3 has 14 amino acids. V dropped 0 bases and J dropped 5; count of bases not matched to a gene: 2. Germline CDR1 and CDR2: GTSNPN and SVGIG (reference sequence).

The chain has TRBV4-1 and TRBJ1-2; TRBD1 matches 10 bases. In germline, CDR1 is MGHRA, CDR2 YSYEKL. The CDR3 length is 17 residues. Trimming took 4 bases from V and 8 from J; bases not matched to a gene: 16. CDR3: CASSPRQGALPSGGYTF. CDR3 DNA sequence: TGCGCCAGCAGCCCCCGACAGGGGGCCTTACCGAGCGGAGGCTACACCTTC.

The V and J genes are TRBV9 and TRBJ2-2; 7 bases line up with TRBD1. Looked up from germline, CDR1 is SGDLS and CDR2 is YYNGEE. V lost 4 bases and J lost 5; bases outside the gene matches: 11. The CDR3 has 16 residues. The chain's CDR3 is CASSPQTGIRTGELFF. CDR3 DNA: TGTGCCAGCAGCCCTCAGACAGGGATACGAACCGGGGAGCTGTTTTTT.